This record concerns one T cell receptor (beta chain) sequence. Its specificity is unknown. The sample comes from a study of T cell responses to AZD1222 COVID-19 vaccine. Sequencing used immunoSEQ multiplex PCR; TCRdb keeps in-frame clones, though not all of them. The sample holds 25,000 to 35,000 clones, 78% seen once. The CDR3 runs to 14 residues. The germline gives CDR1 SGHRS, CDR2 YFSETQ. The J segment lost 4 bases and the V segment lost 3 bases, leaving 4 bases of the junction unmatched. General study findings and limits: Per reports, nearly half of all spike-specific TCRs target regions that are unmutated in variants. White British people made up most donors, females outnumbered males, and clonal diversity was possibly underestimated.

The rearrangement links TRBV5-1 to TRBJ2-7; 10 bases are a match to TRBD1. This clonotype was sampled from an adult in good health. The sequenced sample was peripheral blood, obtained on day 0 of AZD1222 vaccination. Here the CDR3 reads CASSWGQGRYEQYF. The CDR3 DNA follows: TGCGCCAGCAGCTGGGGACAGGGGAGGTACGAGCAGTACTTC.